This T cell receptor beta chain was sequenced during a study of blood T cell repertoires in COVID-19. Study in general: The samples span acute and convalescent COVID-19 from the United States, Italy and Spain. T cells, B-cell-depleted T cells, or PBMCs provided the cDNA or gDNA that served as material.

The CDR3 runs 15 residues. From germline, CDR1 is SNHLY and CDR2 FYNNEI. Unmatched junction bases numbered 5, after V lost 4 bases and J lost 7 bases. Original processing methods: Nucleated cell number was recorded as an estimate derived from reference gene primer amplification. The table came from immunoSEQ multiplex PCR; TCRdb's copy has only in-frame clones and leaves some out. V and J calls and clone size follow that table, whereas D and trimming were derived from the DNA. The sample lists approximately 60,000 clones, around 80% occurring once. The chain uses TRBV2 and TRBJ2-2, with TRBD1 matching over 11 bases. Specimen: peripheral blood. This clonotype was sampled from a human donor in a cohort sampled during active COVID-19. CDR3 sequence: CASSGTGGSGGELFF. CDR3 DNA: TGTGCCAGCAGTGGGACAGGGGGCTCGGGCGGGGAGCTGTTTTTT.